These 18 T cell receptor beta chains originate from one sample sequenced in a study of CD8 T cells in Susac syndrome. Random hexamers served to reverse transcribe roughly 0.5 to 1 ug RNA. TCRdb fed the immunoSEQ multiplex PCR reads into MiXCR, producing one record per CDR3 protein. Of some 190,000 distinct CDR3 sequences detected, roughly 95% appear once; the ten largest clones hold approximately 0.09%. Material: CD4+ T cells from PBMCs. All receptors derive from a human donor with multiple sclerosis.

V is TRBV7-2 and J is TRBJ1-6; 7 nucleotides line up with TRBD1. CDR1 and CDR2 (germline): SGHTA, FQGNSA. There are 12 residues in the CDR3. CDR3 sequence reads: CATGAYNSPLHF. Here the CDR3 DNA reads TGTGCAACAGGGGCATATAATTCACCCCTCCACTTT.

The chain uses TRBV7-2 and TRBJ1-2; TRBD1 matches 7 bases. Germline loops: CDR1 SGHTA, CDR2 FQGNSA. This CDR3 spans 13 amino acids. The V and J ends lost 4 bases and 4 bases, in that order; junction bases with no gene match: 3. DNA of the CDR3: TGTGCCAGCAGCTCCGGGACAGCCTATGGCTACACCTTC. Translated: CASSSGTAYGYTF.

The CDR3 sequence is CASSADREFSPLHF. In DNA form, the CDR3 reads TGTGCCAGCAGCGCGGACAGGGAATTTTCACCCCTCCACTTT. This chain connects TRBV27 to TRBJ1-6; 8 bases line up with TRBD1. This CDR3 contains 14 residues. CDR1 MNHEY and CDR2 SMNVEV come from the germline V gene (reference sequence). Trimming took 6 bases from V and 9 from J; bases not matched to a gene: 7.

The chain uses TRBV20-1 and TRBJ1-1; perhaps TRBD1 as D (5 bases). The length of the CDR3 is 15 residues. V lost 0 bases, J lost 3 bases, and 14 bases lay in between. Per the germline V gene, CDR1 is DFQATT and CDR2 is SNEGSKA (reference sequence). CDR3 in amino acids: CSARDRSQGDTEAFF. The CDR3 DNA reads TGCAGTGCTAGAGATCGCTCGCAGGGAGACACTGAAGCTTTCTTT.

The chain joins TRBV30 to TRBJ1-5; D remains ambiguous. The CDR3 is made up of 14 amino acids. Looked up from germline, CDR1 is GTSNPN and CDR2 is SVGIG (reference sequence). Trimming took off 0 bases at V and 5 bases at J, with 11 bases between the two ends. CDR3 region: CAWSVLGVDQPQHF. Written as DNA, the CDR3 is TGTGCCTGGAGTGTACTAGGAGTTGATCAGCCCCAGCATTTT.

The rearrangement joins TRBV29-1 to TRBJ1-1; D gene unclear. CDR1 SQVTM and CDR2 ANQGSEA come from the germline V gene. The CDR3 extends over 11 amino acids. V was trimmed by 6 bases and J by 7 bases, leaving 12 bases between them. The chain's CDR3 is CSVAWSYEAFF. CDR3 DNA sequence: TGCAGCGTCGCCTGGTCATATGAAGCTTTCTTT.

The chain couples TRBV11-2 to TRBJ2-3; TRBD1 aligns across 8 bases. Germline V gene data show CDR1 as SGHAT and CDR2 as FQNNGV. This CDR3 has 15 amino acids. Trimming took 4 bases from V and 4 from J; bases not matched to a gene: 7. The CDR3, as DNA: TGTGCCAGCAGCTACCGACAGGGGAGCCCAGATACGCAGTATTTT. This gives the protein CASSYRQGSPDTQYF.

This chain links TRBV7-2 with TRBJ2-7; 7 bases are shared with TRBD2. Germline V CDR1 and CDR2: SGHTA, FQGNSA. The CDR3 extends over 14 amino acids. J lost 4 bases, V lost 6 bases, and 9 bases had no gene match. The CDR3 here is CASRGGGASYEQYF. CDR3 nucleotides: TGTGCCAGCAGGGGCGGGGGAGCCAGTTACGAGCAGTACTTC.

The CDR3 sequence: CASWPGQGSNQPQHF. CDR3 sequence (DNA): TGTGCCAGCTGGCCGGGACAGGGGAGCAATCAGCCCCAGCATTTT. The chain links TRBV12-3 or TRBV12-4 to TRBJ1-5; 10 nucleotides match TRBD1. V lost 8 bases and J lost 1; bases outside the gene matches: 5. CDR3 length: 15 amino acids.

V is TRBV13 and J is TRBJ2-7, with D perhaps TRBD2 (6 bases). V gave up 6 bases and J gave up 5 bases, with 11 bases separating them. The CDR3 extends over 12 amino acids. The germline gives CDR1 PRHDT, CDR2 FYEKMQ (reference sequence). CDR3 in DNA: TGTGCCAGCAGTCTGGGGAGGAACGAGCAGTACTTC. Amino acids: CASSLGRNEQYF.

V and J are TRBV20-1 and TRBJ2-1; D not resolved. Trimming took off 0 bases at V and 7 bases at J, with 7 bases between the two ends. The CDR3 is 12 residues long. Germline V gene data show CDR1 as DFQATT and CDR2 as SNEGSKA (reference sequence). The CDR3, as DNA: TGCAGTGCTAGAGAGGGGTTGAATGAGCAGTTCTTC. Translating gives CSAREGLNEQFF.

The chain has TRBV5-1 and TRBJ2-2, with D perhaps matching TRBD1 or TRBD2 (5 bases each). CDR1 SGHRS and CDR2 YFSETQ come from the germline V gene. V lost 0 bases, J lost 0 bases, and 6 bases lay in between. This CDR3 is built from 15 residues. CDR3 loop: CASSLGGANTGELFF. CDR3 coding DNA: TGCGCCAGCAGCTTGGGAGGGGCGAACACCGGGGAGCTGTTTTTT.

The chain is built from TRBV7-9 and TRBJ2-2, with D possibly TRBD1 on 7 matching bases. This CDR3 has 14 residues. V shed 8 bases and J shed 7 bases, with 17 bases lying between them. From germline, CDR1 is SEHNR and CDR2 FQNEAQ (reference sequence). In DNA form, the CDR3 reads TGTGCCAGCGGCGGGACAGCTCTTAGCGGGGAGCTGTTTTTT. Its translation: CASGGTALSGELFF. Combining the CDR3 with reference TRBV7-9 and TRBJ2-2 gives the whole variable domain DTGVSQNPRHKITKRGQNVTFRCDPISEHNRLYWYRQTLGQGPEFLTYFQNEAQLEKSRLLSDRFSAERPKGSFSTLEIQRTEQGDSAMYLCASGGTALSGELFFGEGSRLTVL.

The chain recombines TRBV5-1 with TRBJ1-4, with 8 bases matching TRBD1. Germline CDR1 and CDR2: SGHRS and YFSETQ. The J segment lost 6 bases and the V segment lost 2 bases, leaving 9 bases of the junction unmatched. The CDR3 runs to 16 residues. The CDR3 spells CASSLSYGQGYEKLFF. CDR3 nucleotides: TGCGCCAGCAGCTTATCGTACGGACAGGGATATGAAAAACTGTTTTTT.

The CDR3 DNA sequence: TGTGCCATCAGTGAGTCGACTCCGGGGGGGGGCAACGAGCAGTTCTTC. Amino acids: CAISESTPGGGNEQFF. J is TRBJ2-1 and V is TRBV10-3; 8 bases are shared with TRBD2. The germline gives CDR1 ENHRY, CDR2 SYGVKD. V lost 0 bases to trimming and J lost 10 bases; unmatched junction nucleotides: 11. CDR3 length: 16 amino acids.

The V gene is TRBV29-1, the J gene TRBJ1-2, with 9 positions matching TRBD1. V lost 4 bases to trimming and J lost 7 bases; unmatched junction nucleotides: 7. This CDR3 has 13 residues. The germline V gene encodes CDR1 SQVTM and CDR2 ANQGSEA. The CDR3 nucleotides are TGCAGCGTTGGGGTCGGGACAGGGATTGGCTACACCTTC. This sequence encodes CSVGVGTGIGYTF.

The chain couples TRBV7-9 to TRBJ1-2; D not certain. There are 14 residues in the CDR3. The V gene's germline CDR1 is SEHNR and CDR2 FQNEAQ (reference sequence). The V and J ends lost 4 bases and 5 bases respectively, with 14 bases between them. The CDR3 region has the DNA TGTGCCAGCAGCTGGGAACGGGAGAGGTATGGCTACACCTTC. It encodes CASSWERERYGYTF. Drawing the rest from reference TRBV7-9 and TRBJ1-2, the complete variable domain is DTGVSQNPRHKITKRGQNVTFRCDPISEHNRLYWYRQTLGQGPEFLTYFQNEAQLEKSRLLSDRFSAERPKGSFSTLEIQRTEQGDSAMYLCASSWERERYGYTFGSGTRLTVV.

The chain employs TRBV6-1 and TRBJ1-3; possible D gene TRBD1, 6 bases. Germline V gene data show CDR1 as MNHNS and CDR2 as SASEGT. The V gene lost 6 bases and the J gene lost 4 bases, with 10 bases spanning the gap. The CDR3 consists of 13 residues. The CDR3, as DNA: TGTGCCAGCAGACAAAGGGGGGGAAACACCATATATTTT. Translating it yields CASRQRGGNTIYF.